What follows are 17 T cell receptor beta chains derived from one specimen sequenced in a study of T cells after yellow fever vaccination. TCRdb re-analysed the 5' RACE reads in MiXCR, keeping a single row per CDR3 protein. The sample contains about 96,000 distinct CDR3 sequences, 7.5% to 10% of which appear only once. Sequencing used CD8+ T cells not binding an NS4B(214-222) dextramer, sorted from PBMCs, obtained less than 16 days after the first yellow fever vaccination. Receptors originate from a man aged 18 to 29 who received the YFV17D yellow fever vaccine.

This clonotype was found a few times. This chain's CDR3 is CASSRKGENEQFF. CDR3 bases: TGTGCCAGCAGCCGCAAGGGGGAGAATGAGCAGTTCTTC. V is TRBV7-9 and J is TRBJ2-1; perhaps TRBD1 as D (6 bases). V was shortened by 5 bases and J by 7 bases, with 12 bases between the two germline ends. This CDR3 is 13 amino acids long. The germline V gene encodes CDR1 SEHNR and CDR2 FQNEAQ (reference sequence). Looking up the rest from reference TRBV7-9 and TRBJ2-1 gives the full variable domain: DTGVSQNPRHKITKRGQNVTFRCDPISEHNRLYWYRQTLGQGPEFLTYFQNEAQLEKSRLLSDRFSAERPKGSFSTLEIQRTEQGDSAMYLCASSRKGENEQFFGPGTRLTVL.

The chain is built from TRBV4-1 and TRBJ1-5, with D possibly being TRBD1 (5 bases). The CDR3 is 16 amino acids. The V end was cut by 3 bases, the J end by 4 bases, with 16 bases between. The germline V gene has CDR1 MGHRA and CDR2 YSYEKL. CDR3 nucleotide sequence: TGCGCCAGCAGCCAGGAGCCGGGACCGAGGAATCAGCCCCAGCATTTT. Protein: CASSQEPGPRNQPQHF.

This clonotype was observed a handful of times. V usage is TRBV7-9 and J usage is TRBJ2-5; 7 bases map to TRBD2. The V gene end was trimmed by 5 bases and the J gene end by 5 bases; junction bases not matched to a gene: 11. The CDR3 spans 15 residues. Germline-derived CDR1 and CDR2 are SEHNR and FQNEAQ (reference sequence). CDR3 sequence (DNA): TGTGCCAGCAGCGCCCCTACCGGGGGGTGGGAGACCCAGTACTTC. Its translation is CASSAPTGGWETQYF.

There are a few counts of this clonotype. The rearrangement links TRBV5-6 to TRBJ2-6, with D possibly being TRBD2 (6 bases). V dropped 6 bases and J dropped 3 bases, with 10 bases sitting between them. The CDR3 length is 14 residues. The germline gives CDR1 SGHDT, CDR2 YYEEEE. The CDR3 loop is CASTPGDGANVLTF. CDR3 nucleotides: TGTGCCAGCACTCCGGGGGATGGGGCCAACGTCCTGACTTTC.

The CDR3 protein is CASSLALGTGSYEQYV. CDR3 coding DNA: TGTGCCAGCAGCTTAGCGCTTGGGACAGGCTCCTACGAGCAGTACGTC. V is TRBV7-9 and J is TRBJ2-7, with 8 positions matching TRBD1. The CDR3 length is 16 residues. Germline trimming cut 0 bases from V and 0 bases from J; bases unmatched to any gene: 4. Germline V gene data show CDR1 as SEHNR and CDR2 as FQNEAQ (reference sequence).

The rearrangement links TRBV12-3 or TRBV12-4 to TRBJ1-2; 12 bases map to TRBD1. V lost 6 bases, J lost 8 bases, and 7 bases stayed unmatched. The CDR3 has 14 residues. CDR3 sequence reads: CASSLGQGAGGYTF. The CDR3 bases are TGTGCCAGCAGCCTGGGACAGGGGGCGGGCGGCTACACCTTC.

The chain carries TRBV7-2 and TRBJ1-1, with D uncertain. Per the germline V gene, CDR1 is SGHTA and CDR2 is FQGNSA. CDR3 length equals 13 residues. The V and J ends lost 6 bases and 6 bases respectively, with 14 bases between them. The CDR3 loop reads CASSRRQIAEAFF. The CDR3 nucleotides read TGTGCCAGCAGTCGACGGCAGATCGCTGAAGCTTTCTTT.

The chain is built from TRBV7-3 and TRBJ2-3, with 8 bases aligning to TRBD1. V was pared by 4 bases and J by 4 bases, with 7 bases of the junction left unmatched. Germline V gene sequence: CDR1 SGHTA, CDR2 FQGTGA. This CDR3 comprises 15 residues. The CDR3: CASSSGQGPADTQYF. DNA for the CDR3: TGTGCCAGCAGCTCCGGACAGGGCCCCGCAGATACGCAGTATTTT.

The CDR3 sequence is CASSHTLADGNEQFF. In nucleotides, the CDR3 is TGCGCCAGCAGCCACACACTAGCGGACGGGAATGAGCAGTTCTTC. The rearrangement joins TRBV4-3 to TRBJ2-1, with TRBD2 matching 8 bases. Germline values: CDR1 LGHNA, CDR2 YSLEER. This CDR3 spans 15 amino acids. Trimming cost V 3 bases and J 7 bases; bases outside gene matches: 8.

This clonotype was recorded at least ten times. The rearrangement uses TRBV7-2 and TRBJ2-7; no clear D. The length of the CDR3 is 14 residues. Trimming took off 1 base at V and 5 bases at J, with 12 bases between the two ends. Germline V lookup: CDR1 SGHTA, CDR2 FQGNSA. Here the CDR3 DNA reads TGTGCCAGCAGCTTAGAGGGTGGGTCCAACGAGCAGTACTTC. This sequence encodes CASSLEGGSNEQYF.

A few counts support this clonotype. The V and J genes are TRBV28 and TRBJ2-1, with 8 bases fitting TRBD2. The CDR3 sequence is 17 residues long. V shed 4 bases, J shed 4 bases, and the junction held 12 bases outside the gene matches. CDR1 is MDHEN and CDR2 is SYDVKM in the germline V gene. The CDR3 is CASSSTHPGGRYNEQFF. The CDR3 DNA is TGTGCCAGCAGTTCGACCCACCCGGGGGGGCGATACAATGAGCAGTTCTTC.

This chain joins TRBV6-5 and TRBJ1-2; D ambiguous. V was trimmed by 4 bases and J by 4 bases, leaving 16 bases between them. CDR1 and CDR2 (germline): MNHEY, SVGAGI. The CDR3 length is 15 residues. The CDR3 spells CASSSTGNNGYGYTF. CDR3 DNA: TGTGCCAGCAGTTCGACCGGGAATAATGGCTATGGCTACACCTTC.

This clonotype occurred a few times. The CDR3 nucleotides are TGCAGCGTTGAAGATGCGCAGGTTTATGGCTACACCTTC. This codes for CSVEDAQVYGYTF. This chain joins TRBV29-1 and TRBJ1-2; no clear D. V was shortened by 0 bases and J by 5 bases, with 10 bases between the two germline ends. The CDR3 has 13 amino acids. Germline CDR1 and CDR2: SQVTM and ANQGSEA. Drawing the rest from reference TRBV29-1 and TRBJ1-2, the complete variable domain is SAVISQKPSRDICQRGTSLTIQCQVDSQVTMMFWYRQQPGQSLTLIATANQGSEATYESGFVIDKFPISRPNLTFSTLTVSNMSPEDSSIYLCSVEDAQVYGYTFGSGTRLTVV.

The chain carries TRBV7-2 and TRBJ2-1; 9 bases fit TRBD2. V lost 6 bases to trimming and J lost 8 bases; unmatched junction nucleotides: 11. From germline, CDR1 is SGHTA and CDR2 FQGNSA. This CDR3 spans 15 amino acids. CDR3 protein: CASSYTPGLADEQFF. CDR3 nucleotides: TGTGCCAGCAGTTACACACCGGGACTAGCCGATGAGCAGTTCTTC.

This clonotype came up a few times. The rearrangement joins TRBV29-1 to TRBJ2-3, with 7 bases aligning to TRBD2. The germline gives CDR1 SQVTM, CDR2 ANQGSEA. The CDR3 is 15 amino acids. Losses at the gene ends were 1 base for V and 1 base for J; bases not matched to a gene: 5. This CDR3 reads CSVEGGEGGTDTQYF. CDR3 coding DNA: TGCAGCGTTGAAGGAGGGGAGGGAGGCACAGATACGCAGTATTTT.

The V call is TRBV20-1, the J call TRBJ2-1, with a possible D match to TRBD1 (5 bases). With 6 bases removed from V and 1 base from J, the gap between germline ends came to 10 bases. Germline-derived CDR1 and CDR2 are DFQATT and SNEGSKA (reference sequence). The CDR3 contains 13 residues. The chain's CDR3 is CSARKGSYNEQFF. The CDR3 region has the DNA TGCAGTGCCCGGAAGGGGTCCTACAATGAGCAGTTCTTC.

In this sample, this clonotype turned up a few times. The V gene is TRBV12-3 or TRBV12-4, the J gene TRBJ2-1, with TRBD2 matching over 11 bases. After removal of 6 bases from V and 7 bases from J, the junction contained 11 bases not matched to a gene. This CDR3 has 16 residues. CDR3 DNA sequence: TGTGCCAGCAGCCATGTAGCGGGGGGGCCGCGGAATGAGCAGTTCTTC. Encoded protein: CASSHVAGGPRNEQFF.